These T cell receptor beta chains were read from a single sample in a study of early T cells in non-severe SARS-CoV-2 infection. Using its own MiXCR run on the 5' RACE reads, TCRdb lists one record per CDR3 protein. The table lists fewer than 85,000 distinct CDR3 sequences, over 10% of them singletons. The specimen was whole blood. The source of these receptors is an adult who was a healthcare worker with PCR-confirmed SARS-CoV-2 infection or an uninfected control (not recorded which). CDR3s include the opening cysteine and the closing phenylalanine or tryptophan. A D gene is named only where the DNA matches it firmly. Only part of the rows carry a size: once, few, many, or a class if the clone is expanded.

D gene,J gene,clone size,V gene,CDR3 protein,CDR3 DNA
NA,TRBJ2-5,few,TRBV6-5,CASSSRAIGVKTQYF,TGTGCCAGCAGTTCCCGGGCCATAGGGGTAAAGACCCAGTACTTC
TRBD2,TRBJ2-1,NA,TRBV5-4,CASSLTSGRGEQFF,TGTGCCAGCAGCTTGACTAGCGGGAGGGGTGAGCAGTTCTTC
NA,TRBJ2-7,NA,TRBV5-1,CASSLPGLFYEQYF,TGCGCCAGCAGCCTCCCGGGACTGTTCTACGAGCAGTACTTC
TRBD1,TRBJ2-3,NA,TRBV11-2,CASSSAGQGTDTQYF,TGTGCCAGCAGCTCCGCGGGACAGGGCACAGATACGCAGTATTTT
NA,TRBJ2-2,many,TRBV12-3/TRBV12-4,CASSYKITGELFF,TGTGCCAGCAGTTATAAGATCACCGGGGAGCTGTTTTTT
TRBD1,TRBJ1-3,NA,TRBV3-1,CASSPGQGETGNTIYF,TGTGCCAGCAGCCCTGGACAGGGGGAAACTGGAAACACCATATATTTT
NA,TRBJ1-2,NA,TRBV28,CASSGESSFYGYTF,TGTGCCAGCAGTGGGGAGAGTTCATTTTATGGCTACACCTTC
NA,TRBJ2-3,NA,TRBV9,CASSVAGNPPDTQYF,TGTGCCAGCAGCGTAGCGGGAAACCCTCCAGATACGCAGTATTTT
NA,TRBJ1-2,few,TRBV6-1,CASRDGARANYGYTF,TGTGCCAGCAGAGACGGGGCCCGAGCTAACTATGGCTACACCTTC
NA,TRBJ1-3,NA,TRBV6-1,CASRPGAPGNTIYF,TGTGCCAGCAGACCAGGGGCCCCCGGAAACACCATATATTTT